This T cell receptor beta chain appears in the sequencing data of a study of blood T cell repertoires in COVID-19. For the study at large: Sites across the United States, Italy and Spain contributed samples from acute and convalescent COVID-19.

The V and J ends lost 7 bases and 8 bases, in that order; junction bases with no gene match: 10. The germline CDR1 and CDR2 sequences are MNHEY and SVGAGI. The CDR3 is 15 residues long. For recovered donors of Cohort 3, there were two negative PCRs, clearance, or symptom resolution. In the study's own analysis: Researchers report that nucleated cell counts were estimated from reference gene primer amplification. Here immunoSEQ multiplex PCR was the method, and the copy in TCRdb shows in-frame clones only, minus some. V and J calls and clone size follow that table, whereas D and trimming were derived from the DNA. The sample lists under 250,000 clones, approximately 80% occurring once.

The sequence came from a man between 60 and 70 years old who had recovered from COVID-19. The sequenced material came from PBMCs or T cells enriched from blood (not recorded which). The chain combines TRBV6-5 with TRBJ1-6; 8 nucleotides line up with TRBD1. In nucleotides, the CDR3 is TGTGCCAGCACTACGACAGGGGCTGACCATTCACCCCTCCACTTT. As protein: CASTTTGADHSPLHF.